This T cell receptor beta chain came from a study of T cells after yellow fever vaccination. This clonotype was observed many times. TCRdb analysed the 5' RACE reads with MiXCR anew, one entry per CDR3 protein. The sample lists about 320,000 distinct CDR3 sequences, around 4.5% occurring once. V lost 2 bases, J lost 5 bases, and 8 bases stayed unmatched. CDR3 size: 15 residues. This chain uses TRBV12-3 or TRBV12-4 with TRBJ2-7; 8 nucleotides line up with TRBD1. Material: PBMCs, obtained 15 days after the yellow fever booster vaccination. The source of this sequence is a man in his late teens or twenties who received the YFV17D yellow fever vaccine. The CDR3 sequence is CASSLKQGVADEQYF. The CDR3 region has the DNA TGTGCCAGCAGTTTAAAACAGGGGGTAGCGGACGAGCAGTACTTC.